The entry that follows covers one TCR beta chain sequence. This record belongs to a study of blood T cell repertoires in COVID-19. On the study more broadly: The origin of the acute and convalescent COVID-19 samples was the United States, Italy and Spain. The cDNA or gDNA used as material had been derived from T cells, B-cell-depleted T cells, or PBMCs.

With V trimmed by 5 bases and J by 0 bases, 3 bases remained unmatched. The CDR3 totals 15 residues. The germline V gene has CDR1 SEHNR and CDR2 FQNEAQ (reference sequence). Methods used by the authors: Nucleated cell number was recorded as an estimate derived from reference gene primer amplification. The protocol was immunoSEQ multiplex PCR, while the TCRdb copy is restricted to in-frame clones and leaves out a portion. That table is the source of V, J and clone size, and D and trimming were worked out from the DNA. The profile shows roughly 200,000 clones, roughly 80% of them singletons. The sequence was obtained from a man aged 55 to 70 with acute or convalescent COVID-19. The chain couples TRBV7-9 to TRBJ1-4; 7 nucleotides agree with TRBD1. Sequenced material: peripheral blood. In nucleotides, the CDR3 is TGTGCCAGCAGCCTAGGGACAGCAACTAATGAAAAACTGTTTTTT. Translated: CASSLGTATNEKLFF.